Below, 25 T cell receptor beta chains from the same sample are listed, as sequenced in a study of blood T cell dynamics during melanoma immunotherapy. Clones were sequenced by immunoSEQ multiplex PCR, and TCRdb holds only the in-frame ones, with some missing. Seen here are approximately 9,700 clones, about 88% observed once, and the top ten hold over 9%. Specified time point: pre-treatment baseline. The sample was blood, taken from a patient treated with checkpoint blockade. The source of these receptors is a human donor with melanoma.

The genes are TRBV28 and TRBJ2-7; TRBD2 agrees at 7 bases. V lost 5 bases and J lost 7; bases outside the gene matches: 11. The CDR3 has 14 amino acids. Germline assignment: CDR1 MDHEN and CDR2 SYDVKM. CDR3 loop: CASSPSAGAGEQYV. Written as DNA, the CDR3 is TGTGCCAGCAGTCCCAGTGCGGGAGCAGGGGAGCAGTACGTC.

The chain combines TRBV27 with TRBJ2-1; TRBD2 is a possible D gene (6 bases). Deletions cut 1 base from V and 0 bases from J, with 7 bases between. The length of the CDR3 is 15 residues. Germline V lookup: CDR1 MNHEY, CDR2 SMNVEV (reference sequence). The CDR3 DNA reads TGTGCCAGCAGTTTATGGAGGGGCTCCTACAATGAGCAGTTCTTC. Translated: CASSLWRGSYNEQFF.

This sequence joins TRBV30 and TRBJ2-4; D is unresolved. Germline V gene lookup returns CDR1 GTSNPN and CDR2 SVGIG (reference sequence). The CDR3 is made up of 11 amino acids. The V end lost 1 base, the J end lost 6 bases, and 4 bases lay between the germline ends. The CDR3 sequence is CAWSDLNIQYF. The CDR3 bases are TGTGCCTGGAGTGATTTAAACATTCAGTACTTC.

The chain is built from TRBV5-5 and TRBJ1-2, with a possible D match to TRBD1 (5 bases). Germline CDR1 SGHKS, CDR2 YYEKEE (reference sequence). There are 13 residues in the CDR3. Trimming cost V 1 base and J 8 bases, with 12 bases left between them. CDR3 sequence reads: CASSLYFRAGYTF. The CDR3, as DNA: TGTGCCAGCAGCTTGTATTTCAGGGCCGGCTACACCTTC. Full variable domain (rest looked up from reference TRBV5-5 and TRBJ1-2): DAGVTQSPTHLIKTRGQQVTLRCSPISGHKSVSWYQQVLGQGPQFIFQYYEKEERGRGNFPDRFSARQFPNYSSELNVNALLLGDSALYLCASSLYFRAGYTFGSGTRLTVV.

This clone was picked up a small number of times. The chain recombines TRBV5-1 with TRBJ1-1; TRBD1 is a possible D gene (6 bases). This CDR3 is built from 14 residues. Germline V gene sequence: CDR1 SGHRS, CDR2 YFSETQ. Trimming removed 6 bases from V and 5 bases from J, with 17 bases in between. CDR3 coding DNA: TGCGCCAGCAACCAGGGCAGGGGAAGTACTGAAGCTTTCTTT. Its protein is CASNQGRGSTEAFF.

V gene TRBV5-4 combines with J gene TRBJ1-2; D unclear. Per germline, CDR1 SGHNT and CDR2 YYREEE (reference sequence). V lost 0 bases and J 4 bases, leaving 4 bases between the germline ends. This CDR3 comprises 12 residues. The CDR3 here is CASSLELYGYTF. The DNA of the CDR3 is TGTGCCAGCAGCTTGGAGCTCTATGGCTACACCTTC.

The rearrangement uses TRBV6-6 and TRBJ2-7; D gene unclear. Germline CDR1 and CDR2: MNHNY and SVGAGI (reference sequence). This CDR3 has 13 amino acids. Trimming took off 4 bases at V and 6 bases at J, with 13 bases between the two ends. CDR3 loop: CASSFGPPLEQYF. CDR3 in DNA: TGTGCCAGCAGTTTTGGGCCCCCCCTCGAGCAGTACTTC.

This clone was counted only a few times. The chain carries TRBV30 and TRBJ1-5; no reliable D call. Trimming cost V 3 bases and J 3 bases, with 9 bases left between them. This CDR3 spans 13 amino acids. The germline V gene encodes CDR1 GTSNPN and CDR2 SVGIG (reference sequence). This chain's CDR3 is CAWRTDPNQPQHF. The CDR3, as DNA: TGTGCCTGGAGGACGGATCCCAATCAGCCCCAGCATTTT.

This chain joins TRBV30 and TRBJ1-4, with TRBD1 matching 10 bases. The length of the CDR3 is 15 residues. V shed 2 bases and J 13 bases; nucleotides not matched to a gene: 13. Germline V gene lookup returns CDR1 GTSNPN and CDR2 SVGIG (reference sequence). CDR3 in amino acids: CAWSRSGTGEVRLFF. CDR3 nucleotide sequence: TGTGCCTGGAGTCGTTCCGGGACAGGGGAGGTGAGACTGTTTTTT.

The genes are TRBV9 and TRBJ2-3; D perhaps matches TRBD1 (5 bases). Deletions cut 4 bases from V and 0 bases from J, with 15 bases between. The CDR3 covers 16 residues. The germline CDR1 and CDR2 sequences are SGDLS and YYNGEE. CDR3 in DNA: TGTGCCAGCAGCCAGGGCGGAGTTCGTAGCACAGATACGCAGTATTTT. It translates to CASSQGGVRSTDTQYF.

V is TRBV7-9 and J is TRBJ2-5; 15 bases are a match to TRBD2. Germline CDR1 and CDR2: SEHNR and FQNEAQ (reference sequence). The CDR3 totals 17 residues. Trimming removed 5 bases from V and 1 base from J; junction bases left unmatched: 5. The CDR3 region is CASSGTSGGLLQETQYF. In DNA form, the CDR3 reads TGTGCCAGCAGCGGGACTAGCGGGGGGCTCCTCCAAGAGACCCAGTACTTC.

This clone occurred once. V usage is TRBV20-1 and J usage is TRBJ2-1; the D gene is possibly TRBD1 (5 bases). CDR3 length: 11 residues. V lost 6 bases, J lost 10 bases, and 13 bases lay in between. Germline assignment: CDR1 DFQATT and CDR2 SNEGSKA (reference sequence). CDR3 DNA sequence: TGCAGTGCGGACAAGGCTTACGAGCAGTTCTTC. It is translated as CSADKAYEQFF.

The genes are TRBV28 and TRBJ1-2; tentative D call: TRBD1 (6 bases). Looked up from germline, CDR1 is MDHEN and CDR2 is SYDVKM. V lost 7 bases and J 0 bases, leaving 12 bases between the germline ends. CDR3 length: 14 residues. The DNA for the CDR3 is TGTGCCAGCAAAGGGGGGGGCGCTAACTATGGCTACACCTTC. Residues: CASKGGGANYGYTF.

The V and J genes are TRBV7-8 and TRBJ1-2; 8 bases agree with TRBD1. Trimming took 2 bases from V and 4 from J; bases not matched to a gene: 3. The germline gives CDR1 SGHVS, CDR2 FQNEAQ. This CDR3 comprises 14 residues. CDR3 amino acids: CASSLRQGIYGYTF. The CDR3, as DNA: TGTGCCAGCAGCTTAAGACAGGGGATCTATGGCTACACCTTC.

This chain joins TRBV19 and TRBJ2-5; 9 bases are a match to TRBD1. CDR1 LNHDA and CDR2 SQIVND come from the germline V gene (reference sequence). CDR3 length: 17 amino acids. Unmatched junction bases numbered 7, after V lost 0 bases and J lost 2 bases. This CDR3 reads CASSIDPLQGAQETQYF. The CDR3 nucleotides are TGTGCCAGTAGTATAGATCCCCTACAGGGGGCGCAAGAGACCCAGTACTTC.

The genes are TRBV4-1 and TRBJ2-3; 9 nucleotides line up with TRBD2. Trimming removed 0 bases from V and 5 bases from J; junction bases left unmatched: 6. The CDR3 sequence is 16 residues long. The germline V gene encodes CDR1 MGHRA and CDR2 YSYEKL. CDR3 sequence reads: CASSQEPSGGLDTQYF. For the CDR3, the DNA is TGCGCCAGCAGCCAAGAGCCCAGCGGGGGGCTAGATACGCAGTATTTT.

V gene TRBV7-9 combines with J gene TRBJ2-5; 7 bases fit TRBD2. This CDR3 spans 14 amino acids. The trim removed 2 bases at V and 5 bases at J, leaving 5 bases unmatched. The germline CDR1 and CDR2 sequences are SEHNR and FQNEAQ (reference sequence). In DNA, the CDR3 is TGTGCCAGCAGCTTAACCGCCGGGGGGGAGACCCAGTACTTC. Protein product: CASSLTAGGETQYF.

The CDR3 here is CASSLVTNSPLHF. For the CDR3, the DNA is TGTGCCAGCAGCTTAGTTACGAATTCACCCCTCCACTTT. The V call is TRBV7-9, the J call TRBJ1-6; D remains ambiguous. This CDR3 has 13 residues. Trimming stripped 1 base from V and 7 bases from J, with 5 bases between. The germline V gene has CDR1 SEHNR and CDR2 FQNEAQ (reference sequence).

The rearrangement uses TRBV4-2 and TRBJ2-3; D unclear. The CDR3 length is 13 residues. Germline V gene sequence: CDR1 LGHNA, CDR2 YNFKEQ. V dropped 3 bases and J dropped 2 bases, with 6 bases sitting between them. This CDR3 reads CASSHPSTDTQYF. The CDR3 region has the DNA TGTGCCAGCAGCCACCCCTCCACAGATACGCAGTATTTT.

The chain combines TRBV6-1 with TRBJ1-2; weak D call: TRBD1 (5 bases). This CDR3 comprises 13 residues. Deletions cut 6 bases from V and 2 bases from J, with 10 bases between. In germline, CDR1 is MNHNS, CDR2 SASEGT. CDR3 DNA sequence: TGTGCCAGCAGGACGACAGACAACTATGGCTACACCTTC. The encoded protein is CASRTTDNYGYTF.

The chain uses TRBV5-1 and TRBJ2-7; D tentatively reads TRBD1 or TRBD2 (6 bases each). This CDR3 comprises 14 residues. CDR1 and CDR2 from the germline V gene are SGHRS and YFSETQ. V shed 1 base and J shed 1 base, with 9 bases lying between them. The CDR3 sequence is CASSLTGRSYEQYF. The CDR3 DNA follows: TGCGCCAGCAGCTTGACAGGGAGGTCCTACGAGCAGTACTTC.

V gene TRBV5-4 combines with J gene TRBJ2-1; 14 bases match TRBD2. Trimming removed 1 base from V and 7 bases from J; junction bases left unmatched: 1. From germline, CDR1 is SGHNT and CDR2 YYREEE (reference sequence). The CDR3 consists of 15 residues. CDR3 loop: CASSLRLAGGNEQFF. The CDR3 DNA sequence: TGTGCCAGCAGCTTGAGACTAGCGGGAGGGAATGAGCAGTTCTTC.

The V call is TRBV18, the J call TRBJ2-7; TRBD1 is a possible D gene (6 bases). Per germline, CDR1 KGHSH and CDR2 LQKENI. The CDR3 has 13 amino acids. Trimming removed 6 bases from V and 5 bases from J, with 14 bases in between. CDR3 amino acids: CASSPGEKDEQYF. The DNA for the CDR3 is TGTGCCAGCTCCCCAGGGGAAAAGGACGAGCAGTACTTC.

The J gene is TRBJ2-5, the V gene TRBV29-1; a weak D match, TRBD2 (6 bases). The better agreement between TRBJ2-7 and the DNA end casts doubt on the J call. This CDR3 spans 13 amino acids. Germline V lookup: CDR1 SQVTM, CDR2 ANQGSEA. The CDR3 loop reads CSVVKGGGYEQYF. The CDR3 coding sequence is TGCAGCGTTGTTAAGGGTGGAGGGTACGAGCAGTACTTC.

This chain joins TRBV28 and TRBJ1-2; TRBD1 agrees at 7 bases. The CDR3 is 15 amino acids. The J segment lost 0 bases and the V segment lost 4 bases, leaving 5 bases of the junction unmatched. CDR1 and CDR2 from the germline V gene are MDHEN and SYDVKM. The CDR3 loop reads CASSSTGTANYGYTF. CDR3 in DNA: TGTGCCAGCAGTTCGACAGGGACAGCTAACTATGGCTACACCTTC.